These 12 T cell receptor beta chains originate from one sample sequenced in a study of blood T cell repertoires in COVID-19. Generated by immunoSEQ multiplex PCR, the TCRdb table keeps only in-frame clones and is missing some. This table holds roughly 67,000 clones, about 86% found once. Input material: peripheral blood. Receptors originate from a man aged 50-60 years with active COVID-19.

This chain joins TRBV6-4 and TRBJ1-2, with no clear D. Trimming shortened V by 0 bases and J by 4 bases, and 9 bases separated the two germline ends. The germline V gene encodes CDR1 MRHNA and CDR2 SNTAGT. The CDR3 is 14 residues long. The CDR3 reads CASSDSNYFYGYTF. DNA for the CDR3: TGTGCCAGCAGTGACTCGAATTACTTCTATGGCTACACCTTC.

The V gene is TRBV19, the J gene TRBJ2-1; D gene ambiguous. Germline V lookup: CDR1 LNHDA, CDR2 SQIVND (reference sequence). The V end was cut by 4 bases, the J end by 1 base, with 11 bases between. The CDR3 contains 15 residues. The CDR3 DNA is TGTGCCAGTAGTAGGCCCTCGTCTTCCTACAATGAGCAGTTCTTC. Its translation: CASSRPSSSYNEQFF.

This chain links TRBV6-4 with TRBJ2-1; 8 bases agree with TRBD2. The junction had 10 bases not matched to a gene; V was cut back by 2 bases and J by 10 bases. The germline CDR1 and CDR2 sequences are MRHNA and SNTAGT. The CDR3 runs 15 residues. CDR3 sequence: CASSDETGGPGEQFF. For the CDR3, the DNA is TGTGCCAGCAGTGACGAAACGGGAGGGCCTGGGGAGCAGTTCTTC.

CDR3 protein: CASSPPRGYTDTQYF. CDR3 coding DNA: TGTGCCAGCAGTCCCCCCCGCGGCTACACAGATACGCAGTATTTT. The rearrangement joins TRBV28 to TRBJ2-3, with D unresolved. Per the germline V gene, CDR1 is MDHEN and CDR2 is SYDVKM. The CDR3 runs to 15 residues. V was clipped by 5 bases and J by 2 bases, with 14 bases between them.

V and J are TRBV7-2 and TRBJ2-1; 9 positions agree with TRBD1. This CDR3 comprises 15 residues. Germline V lookup: CDR1 SGHTA, CDR2 FQGNSA. V dropped 5 bases and J dropped 2; count of bases not matched to a gene: 4. The CDR3 sequence: CASSKGDRAYNEQFF. The CDR3 nucleotides are TGTGCCAGCAGCAAAGGGGACAGGGCCTACAATGAGCAGTTCTTC. Supplemented by reference TRBV7-2 and TRBJ2-1, the full variable domain reads GAGVSQSPSNKVTEKGKDVELRCDPISGHTALYWYRQSLGQGLEFLIYFQGNSAPDKSGLPSDRFSAERTGGSVSTLTIQRTQQEDSAVYLCASSKGDRAYNEQFFGPGTRLTVL.

The chain has TRBV28 and TRBJ2-2; 9 nucleotides line up with TRBD2. The CDR3 is 16 amino acids. The V gene's germline CDR1 is MDHEN and CDR2 SYDVKM. The junction had 7 bases not matched to a gene; V was cut back by 4 bases and J by 4 bases. As DNA, the CDR3 is TGTGCCAGCAGTTCTCTAGCGGGAAAGGGCACCGGGGAGCTGTTTTTT. Its protein product is CASSSLAGKGTGELFF.

J is TRBJ2-7 and V is TRBV3-1 (or the pseudogene TRBV3-2); TRBD1 aligns across 9 bases. The germline CDR1 and CDR2 sequences are LGHDT and YNNKEL (reference sequence). J was trimmed by 5 bases and V by 1 base; bases with no gene match: 12. This CDR3 region has 17 residues. This CDR3 is CASSQGKTGTGRHEQYF. DNA of the CDR3: TGTGCCAGCAGCCAAGGGAAAACCGGGACAGGGAGGCACGAGCAGTACTTC.

V gene TRBV4-3 combines with J gene TRBJ2-1; no firm D call. Germline V gives CDR1 LGHNA, CDR2 YSLEER. Trimming cost V 5 bases and J 4 bases, with 18 bases left between them. The CDR3 spans 16 residues. In DNA, the CDR3 is TGCGCCAGCAGCGGAAACAGTTTAACCAGGTACAATGAGCAGTTCTTC. It is translated as CASSGNSLTRYNEQFF.

In regard to this clone: An end of the junction differs from the germline gene, which may be a read error. V and J are TRBV20-1 and TRBJ2-1; 9 nucleotides line up with TRBD1. Germline-derived CDR1 and CDR2 are DFQATT and SNEGSKA (reference sequence). This CDR3 region has 18 residues. In DNA form, the CDR3 reads TGCAGCGCTAGTCCTCGACAGGGGGTGGTCAAGCAATACAATGAGCAGTTCTTC. It is translated as CSASPRQGVVKQYNEQFF.

V and J are TRBV4-3 and TRBJ1-4, with D perhaps TRBD1 (5 bases). Trimming shortened V by 2 bases and J by 3 bases, and 10 bases separated the two germline ends. Germline CDR1 LGHNA, CDR2 YSLEER. The CDR3 length is 15 residues. CDR3 in amino acids: CASSQRGSANEKLFF. The DNA for the CDR3 is TGCGCCAGCAGCCAACGGGGGTCGGCTAATGAAAAACTGTTTTTT.

The V call is TRBV6-1, the J call TRBJ1-1; 7 bases fit TRBD1. The CDR3 length is 17 residues. Germline assignment: CDR1 MNHNS and CDR2 SASEGT. J gave up 3 bases and V 4 bases, and 14 bases lay outside the gene matches. The CDR3 sequence: CASSVLLRGIRDTEAFF. The CDR3 coding sequence is TGTGCCAGCAGTGTATTACTCAGGGGGATAAGGGACACTGAAGCTTTCTTT.

The chain couples TRBV19 to TRBJ1-1, with a tentative D call TRBD1 (5 bases). V was shortened by 3 bases and J by 5 bases, with 13 bases between the two germline ends. There are 14 residues in the CDR3. Germline CDR1 and CDR2: LNHDA and SQIVND (reference sequence). The CDR3, as DNA: TGTGCCAGTAGTATGTCCCGACAGATGACTGAAGCTTTCTTT. Its protein product is CASSMSRQMTEAFF.